This entry describes one TCR beta chain. Its antigen is unknown. Per-base quality was not reported, and no clone a single base away is much larger than it. Sorted T cell subsets were CFSE-labeled and co-cultured for approximately 5 days with allogeneic regulatory or mature dendritic cells at a 1:10 DC:T ratio. FACS was used to sort naive T cells as CD45RA+ cells and memory T cells as CD45RO+ CD4+ or CD8+ cells. T cells for TCR sequencing came from a couple of healthy control subjects. Genomic DNA was extracted with the Qiagen DNeasy Blood & Tissue Kit. The sample belongs to a study of regulatory dendritic cells for organ transplantation (dated by TCRdb to 2015 to 2018). Notes on the research overall: To make regulatory dendritic cells, monocytes were cultured with vitamin D3 on days 0 and 4 and with IL-10 on day 4. On day 6, LPS was added to the DC cultures to test how the DCs responded to a strong maturation-inducing agent. Sorted naive and memory CD4+ and CD8+ T cells had their TCRbeta repertoires sequenced both before and after allostimulation with either regulatory or mature dendritic cells.

A multiplexed two-step PCR with Vbeta-specific forward primers and Jbeta-specific reverse primers was used to amplify the TCRbeta CDR3 regions. Through the immunoSEQ service, the TCRbeta libraries were run on an Illumina instrument for sequencing. In the authors' own workflow: V, D and J genes were assigned using IMGT annotation, and counts were corrected for multiplex PCR bias using synthetic CDR3 analogues. In the immunoSEQ Analyzer, repertoire clonality was calculated as one minus the normalized Shannon entropy. Clonal expansion was defined by Fisher's exact test with Benjamini-Hochberg false discovery rate control, using two-tailed P<0.01. What TCRdb holds here is the immuneACCESS table cut down to in-frame rearrangements. Part of the clones is not present; checked against another copy, under half of the missing clones reflect an unresolved V gene, and the others are unexplained. The D gene and trimming were derived from the DNA, and the V and J assignments and clone size from that table. Recorded for this sample are some 18,000 clones; under 80% of them occurred a single time. Around 3% of the sample is in the top ten clones.

Summary of the overall study and its limitations: The authors pointed out considerable heterogeneity between individuals in the alloreactive memory CD8+ T cell pool, and only a couple of subjects were sequenced. Of the resting subsets, the one holding the most alloreactive TCR clonotypes was memory CD8+ T cells. In both subjects, allostimulation led to expansion of memory CD8+ clones, although regulatory dendritic cells appeared to cause more limited expansion than mature dendritic cells did. Repertoires were highly diverse in naive CD4+ and CD8+ T cells, less diverse in memory cells, and most oligoclonal in memory CD8+ cells.

The junction carries 17 bases between V and J, which are trimmed by 6 bases and 8 bases respectively. The CDR3 contains 15 residues, cysteine and phenylalanine counted. The read is trimmed to its CDR3 DNA, 45 bases read in frame from base 1. According to the germline V gene (reference sequence), CDR1 reads MNHNY and CDR2 reads SVGAGI. The chain is made from TRBV6-6 and TRBJ1-6; the D segment could be TRBD1, given 6 matching bases. This sequence originates from a human donor in good health. Sequences were obtained from memory CD4+ T cells from blood cultured with regulatory dendritic cells. The cell subset or site label for this specimen denotes: CD45RO+ memory T cells. The CDR3 protein is CASRPPGQLDSPLHF. The DNA reads as follows: TGTGCCAGCAGACCCCCGGGACAACTGGATTCACCCCTCCACTTT.